This T cell receptor beta chain was captured in a study of T cell repertoires in cytomegalovirus infection. Turning to the study itself: Through public TCR beta signatures, both CMV infection and matching HLA type were indicated.

As for this clonotype: Antigen unknown.

TCRdb processed the reads anew with MiXCR; each CDR3 protein has one entry. The sample records over 150,000 distinct CDR3 sequences, about a sixth being singletons. The V gene lost 3 bases and the J gene lost 0 bases, with 9 bases spanning the gap. This CDR3 has 14 amino acids. CDR1 is SQVTM and CDR2 is ANQGSEA in the germline V gene. Regarding the study as a whole: There were HLA-C-restricted CMV-specific TCR beta clonotypes dominating the ex vivo response. The cumulative frequency of public TCR beta families identified carriers of CMV plus the relevant HLA.

The chain joins TRBV29-1 to TRBJ2-1, with no clear D. The specimen was CD8+ T cells from PBMCs. The source is a human donor in good health (CMV status not recorded). Some clones in this sample may be carry-over from other donors' samples. The CDR3: CSVEPGDSYNEQFF. The CDR3 DNA reads as TGCAGCGTTGAGCCAGGAGACTCCTACAATGAGCAGTTCTTC.